What follows are 21 T cell receptor beta chains derived from one specimen sequenced in a study of T cell responses to AZD1222 COVID-19 vaccine. Measured with immunoSEQ multiplex PCR; TCRdb has only the in-frame clones, and not every one. The sample carries 150,000 to 200,000 clones, 70% to 90% recorded once. The source material was peripheral blood, sampled 28 days after the second AZD1222 dose. The source is an adult who received the AZD1222 COVID-19 vaccine.

This clone was seen only once. The V call is TRBV7-6, the J call TRBJ2-7, with 8 positions matching TRBD2. CDR3 size: 14 residues. The V segment lost 2 bases and the J segment 0 bases; nucleotides outside the gene matches: 0. Germline V lookup: CDR1 SGHVS, CDR2 FNYEAQ. Here the CDR3 reads CASSLSGSSYEQYF. CDR3 in DNA: TGTGCCAGCAGCTTAAGCGGGAGCTCCTACGAGCAGTACTTC. Variable domain in full (rest from reference TRBV7-6 and TRBJ2-7): GAGVSQSPRYKVTKRGQDVALRCDPISGHVSLYWYRQALGQGPEFLTYFNYEAQQDKSGLPNDRFSAERPEGSISTLTIQRTEQRDSAMYRCASSLSGSSYEQYFGPGTRLTVT.

The chain joins TRBV6-2 or TRBV6-3 to TRBJ2-7; TRBD2 aligns across 11 bases. Germline CDR1 and CDR2: MNHEY and SVGEGT. After removal of 4 bases from V and 4 bases from J, the junction contained 3 bases not matched to a gene. The CDR3 is made up of 14 amino acids. The CDR3 loop reads CASSSLAGGYEQYF. CDR3 sequence (DNA): TGTGCCAGCAGTTCTTTAGCGGGAGGGTACGAGCAGTACTTC.

The genes are TRBV9 and TRBJ2-5; possible D gene TRBD2, 5 bases. The CDR3 loop spans 14 amino acids. V gave up 4 bases and J gave up 5 bases, with 15 bases separating them. Germline CDR1 reads SGDLS; CDR2 reads YYNGEE. CDR3 region: CASSSRTGGETQYF. The CDR3 DNA follows: TGTGCCAGCAGCTCCCGGACGGGCGGGGAGACCCAGTACTTC.

The chain couples TRBV25-1 to TRBJ2-1; tentatively, D is TRBD2 (5 bases). Germline assignment: CDR1 MGHDK and CDR2 SYGVNS. The CDR3 is 13 amino acids. Trimming cost V 4 bases and J 9 bases, with 13 bases left between them. CDR3 coding DNA: TGTGCCAGCAGTGTACGAGACGGAGGTGAGCAGTTCTTC. Amino acids: CASSVRDGGEQFF. The full variable domain, in which reference TRBV25-1 and TRBJ2-1 provide the parts outside the CDR3, is EADIYQTPRYLVIGTGKKITLECSQTMGHDKMYWYQQDPGMELHLIHYSYGVNSTEKGDLSSESTVSRIRTEHFPLTLESARPSHTSQYLCASSVRDGGEQFFGPGTRLTVL.

This chain joins TRBV5-4 and TRBJ2-4; no firm D call. The CDR3 length is 14 residues. V lost 3 bases to trimming and J lost 1 base, with 8 bases between them. The germline V gene encodes CDR1 SGHNT and CDR2 YYREEE (reference sequence). CDR3 residues: CASSSGSAKNIQYF. CDR3 coding DNA: TGTGCCAGCAGCTCCGGTTCGGCCAAAAACATTCAGTACTTC.

This clone was seen once. This rearrangement joins TRBV27 to TRBJ2-7, with unresolved D. Between the trimmed V and J ends, which lost 6 bases and 1 base, there was a span of 4 bases. The germline gives CDR1 MNHEY, CDR2 SMNVEV (reference sequence). This CDR3 has 11 amino acids. In nucleotides, the CDR3 is TGTGCCAGCAGATCGTCCTACGAGCAGTACTTC. Protein sequence: CASRSSYEQYF.

The chain couples TRBV7-3 to TRBJ2-7, with TRBD1 identical over 10 bases. V lost 6 bases, J lost 2 bases, and 4 bases stayed unmatched. In germline, CDR1 is SGHTA, CDR2 FQGTGA. This CDR3 is 14 amino acids long. In DNA, the CDR3 is TGTGCCAGCAGTCGGGACAGGGGACCCTACGAGCAGTACTTC. Its protein product is CASSRDRGPYEQYF.

This clone was seen a handful of times. This chain connects TRBV19 to TRBJ2-7, with D unresolved. The length of the CDR3 is 14 residues. Germline assignment: CDR1 LNHDA and CDR2 SQIVND (reference sequence). V dropped 6 bases and J dropped 4 bases, with 16 bases sitting between them. DNA of the CDR3: TGTGCCAGTAGCCCTTCCCTGAGTGAGTACGAGCAGTACTTC. Translating it yields CASSPSLSEYEQYF.

The genes are TRBV18 and TRBJ2-2; 11 bases line up with TRBD2. The V segment lost 6 bases and the J segment 7 bases; nucleotides outside the gene matches: 4. This CDR3 has 14 residues. Germline V gene lookup returns CDR1 KGHSH and CDR2 LQKENI. The CDR3 DNA reads TGTGCCAGCTCGCCGACTAGCGGGAACGGGGAGCTGTTTTTT. This encodes CASSPTSGNGELFF.

V and J are TRBV6-5 and TRBJ2-7; 8 bases match TRBD1. The J segment lost 10 bases and the V segment lost 9 bases, leaving 14 bases of the junction unmatched. Germline CDR1 reads MNHEY; CDR2 reads SVGAGI. This CDR3 has 13 residues. As DNA, the CDR3 is TGTGCCAGTAGACGCACCCCACAGGGGGAACAGTACTTC. Its translation: CASRRTPQGEQYF.

This chain links TRBV28 with TRBJ1-3; TRBD1 aligns across 11 bases. V lost 6 bases and J lost 3; bases outside the gene matches: 7. In germline, CDR1 is MDHEN, CDR2 SYDVKM. The CDR3 contains 16 residues. The CDR3, as DNA: TGTGCCAGCAGAAGGGGACAGGGGGAGAGTGGAAACACCATATATTTT. Protein: CASRRGQGESGNTIYF.

The chain combines TRBV10-3 with TRBJ2-6; a weak D match, TRBD1 (5 bases). Per germline, CDR1 ENHRY and CDR2 SYGVKD. V shed 6 bases and J shed 0 bases, with 12 bases lying between them. This CDR3 spans 16 amino acids. The DNA for the CDR3 is TGTGCCATCAGGGCGACAGCTCGCTCTGGGGCCAACGTCCTGACTTTC. It is translated as CAIRATARSGANVLTF.

CDR3 nucleotide sequence: TGTGCCAGCAGCTTAGGTACGCAAGTTCTACCCTACGAGCAGTACTTC. It is translated as CASSLGTQVLPYEQYF. The chain joins TRBV7-2 to TRBJ2-7; unclear D gene. This CDR3 is built from 16 residues. Trimming removed 1 base from V and 2 bases from J, with 15 bases in between. Germline V gene lookup returns CDR1 SGHTA and CDR2 FQGNSA.

This chain connects TRBV24-1 to TRBJ2-7; D unclear. This CDR3 has 13 amino acids. Trimming removed 0 bases from V and 6 bases from J, with 8 bases in between. Germline-derived CDR1 and CDR2 are KGHDR and SFDVKD. The CDR3: CATSDLGFGEQYF. The CDR3 DNA follows: TGTGCCACCAGTGATTTGGGGTTCGGCGAGCAGTACTTC.

The genes are TRBV9 and TRBJ2-7; D tentatively fits TRBD1 or TRBD2 (6 bases each). This CDR3 is built from 16 residues. Germline CDR1 and CDR2: SGDLS and YYNGEE. V gave up 0 bases and J gave up 6 bases, with 19 bases separating them. DNA of the CDR3: TGTGCCAGCAGCGTAGGCCCCGGGGGCACTTTAAGCGAGCAGTACTTC. This encodes CASSVGPGGTLSEQYF.

This chain joins TRBV28 and TRBJ1-1; D ambiguous. V was pared by 5 bases and J by 2 bases, with 12 bases between. The CDR3 spans 14 residues. Per the germline V gene, CDR1 is MDHEN and CDR2 is SYDVKM. The CDR3 region is CASSRETVNTEAFF. The CDR3 coding sequence is TGTGCCAGCAGTCGGGAGACGGTAAACACTGAAGCTTTCTTT.

The gene calls are TRBV6-5 and TRBJ2-7; 7 bases align to TRBD1. The germline V gene encodes CDR1 MNHEY and CDR2 SVGAGI. This CDR3 is built from 14 residues. J lost 0 bases, V lost 6 bases, and 5 bases had no gene match. CDR3 nucleotide sequence: TGTGCCAGCAGGAGGGACAGCGCCTCCTACGAGCAGTACTTC. Translating gives CASRRDSASYEQYF.

The rearrangement uses TRBV6-5 and TRBJ2-7; 8 bases agree with TRBD2. After removal of 6 bases from V and 2 bases from J, the junction contained 6 bases not matched to a gene. The CDR3 extends over 14 amino acids. CDR1 and CDR2 (germline): MNHEY, SVGAGI. CDR3 DNA: TGTGCCAGCAGCCCGGGACTAGGCCCCTACGAGCAGTACTTC. It encodes CASSPGLGPYEQYF.

V usage is TRBV6-6 and J usage is TRBJ2-3; maybe TRBD2 (6 bases). The germline V and J ends were trimmed by 6 bases and 6 bases, with 13 bases remaining between them. The V gene's germline CDR1 is MNHNY and CDR2 SVGAGI (reference sequence). The CDR3 runs 13 residues. The CDR3 loop is CASRGTGPDTQYF. The CDR3, as DNA: TGTGCCAGCAGAGGGACTGGGCCCGATACGCAGTATTTT.

This clone was counted a few times. This chain joins TRBV7-9 and TRBJ1-1, with 8 nucleotides matching TRBD1. In germline, CDR1 is SEHNR, CDR2 FQNEAQ (reference sequence). The CDR3 runs 15 residues. The J segment lost 4 bases and the V segment lost 4 bases, leaving 8 bases of the junction unmatched. The CDR3 spells CASSSRGPGTTEAFF. Here the CDR3 DNA reads TGTGCCAGCAGCTCCAGGGGGCCTGGGACCACTGAAGCTTTCTTT.

The chain has TRBV9 and TRBJ2-3, with D possibly TRBD1 on 5 matching bases. Germline CDR1 SGDLS, CDR2 YYNGEE. Trimming took 3 bases from V and 1 from J, leaving 9 bases between them. The CDR3 runs to 14 residues. Here the CDR3 DNA reads TGTGCCAGCAGCGACCAGACAGGCACAGATACGCAGTATTTT. Translation: CASSDQTGTDTQYF.